This T cell receptor (beta chain) was captured in a study of blood T cell repertoires in COVID-19. Across the whole study: T cells, B-cell-depleted T cells, or PBMCs supplied cDNA or gDNA.

Participants spanned ages about 18 to 95 years and resided in over 20 US areas. Assignments of participants to cohorts depended upon their own reported clinical history. Cohort 3 donors were reported recovered after two negative PCRs, clearance, or symptom resolution. Sequencing was performed with immunoSEQ multiplex PCR; in TCRdb, only in-frame clones are kept and a portion is missing. The sample consists of roughly 250,000 clones, roughly nine tenths of them appearing once. The CDR3 is made up of 11 amino acids. Germline CDR1 DFQATT, CDR2 SNEGSKA (reference sequence). V usage is TRBV20-1 and J usage is TRBJ1-2; TRBD1 matches 7 bases. Sequenced material: PBMCs or T cells enriched from blood (not recorded which). This TCR was sampled from a woman aged 18-29 years who had recovered from COVID-19. The CDR3 bases are TGCAGCGCATCCGGGACAGCTGGCTACACCTTC. Its translation: CSASGTAGYTF.